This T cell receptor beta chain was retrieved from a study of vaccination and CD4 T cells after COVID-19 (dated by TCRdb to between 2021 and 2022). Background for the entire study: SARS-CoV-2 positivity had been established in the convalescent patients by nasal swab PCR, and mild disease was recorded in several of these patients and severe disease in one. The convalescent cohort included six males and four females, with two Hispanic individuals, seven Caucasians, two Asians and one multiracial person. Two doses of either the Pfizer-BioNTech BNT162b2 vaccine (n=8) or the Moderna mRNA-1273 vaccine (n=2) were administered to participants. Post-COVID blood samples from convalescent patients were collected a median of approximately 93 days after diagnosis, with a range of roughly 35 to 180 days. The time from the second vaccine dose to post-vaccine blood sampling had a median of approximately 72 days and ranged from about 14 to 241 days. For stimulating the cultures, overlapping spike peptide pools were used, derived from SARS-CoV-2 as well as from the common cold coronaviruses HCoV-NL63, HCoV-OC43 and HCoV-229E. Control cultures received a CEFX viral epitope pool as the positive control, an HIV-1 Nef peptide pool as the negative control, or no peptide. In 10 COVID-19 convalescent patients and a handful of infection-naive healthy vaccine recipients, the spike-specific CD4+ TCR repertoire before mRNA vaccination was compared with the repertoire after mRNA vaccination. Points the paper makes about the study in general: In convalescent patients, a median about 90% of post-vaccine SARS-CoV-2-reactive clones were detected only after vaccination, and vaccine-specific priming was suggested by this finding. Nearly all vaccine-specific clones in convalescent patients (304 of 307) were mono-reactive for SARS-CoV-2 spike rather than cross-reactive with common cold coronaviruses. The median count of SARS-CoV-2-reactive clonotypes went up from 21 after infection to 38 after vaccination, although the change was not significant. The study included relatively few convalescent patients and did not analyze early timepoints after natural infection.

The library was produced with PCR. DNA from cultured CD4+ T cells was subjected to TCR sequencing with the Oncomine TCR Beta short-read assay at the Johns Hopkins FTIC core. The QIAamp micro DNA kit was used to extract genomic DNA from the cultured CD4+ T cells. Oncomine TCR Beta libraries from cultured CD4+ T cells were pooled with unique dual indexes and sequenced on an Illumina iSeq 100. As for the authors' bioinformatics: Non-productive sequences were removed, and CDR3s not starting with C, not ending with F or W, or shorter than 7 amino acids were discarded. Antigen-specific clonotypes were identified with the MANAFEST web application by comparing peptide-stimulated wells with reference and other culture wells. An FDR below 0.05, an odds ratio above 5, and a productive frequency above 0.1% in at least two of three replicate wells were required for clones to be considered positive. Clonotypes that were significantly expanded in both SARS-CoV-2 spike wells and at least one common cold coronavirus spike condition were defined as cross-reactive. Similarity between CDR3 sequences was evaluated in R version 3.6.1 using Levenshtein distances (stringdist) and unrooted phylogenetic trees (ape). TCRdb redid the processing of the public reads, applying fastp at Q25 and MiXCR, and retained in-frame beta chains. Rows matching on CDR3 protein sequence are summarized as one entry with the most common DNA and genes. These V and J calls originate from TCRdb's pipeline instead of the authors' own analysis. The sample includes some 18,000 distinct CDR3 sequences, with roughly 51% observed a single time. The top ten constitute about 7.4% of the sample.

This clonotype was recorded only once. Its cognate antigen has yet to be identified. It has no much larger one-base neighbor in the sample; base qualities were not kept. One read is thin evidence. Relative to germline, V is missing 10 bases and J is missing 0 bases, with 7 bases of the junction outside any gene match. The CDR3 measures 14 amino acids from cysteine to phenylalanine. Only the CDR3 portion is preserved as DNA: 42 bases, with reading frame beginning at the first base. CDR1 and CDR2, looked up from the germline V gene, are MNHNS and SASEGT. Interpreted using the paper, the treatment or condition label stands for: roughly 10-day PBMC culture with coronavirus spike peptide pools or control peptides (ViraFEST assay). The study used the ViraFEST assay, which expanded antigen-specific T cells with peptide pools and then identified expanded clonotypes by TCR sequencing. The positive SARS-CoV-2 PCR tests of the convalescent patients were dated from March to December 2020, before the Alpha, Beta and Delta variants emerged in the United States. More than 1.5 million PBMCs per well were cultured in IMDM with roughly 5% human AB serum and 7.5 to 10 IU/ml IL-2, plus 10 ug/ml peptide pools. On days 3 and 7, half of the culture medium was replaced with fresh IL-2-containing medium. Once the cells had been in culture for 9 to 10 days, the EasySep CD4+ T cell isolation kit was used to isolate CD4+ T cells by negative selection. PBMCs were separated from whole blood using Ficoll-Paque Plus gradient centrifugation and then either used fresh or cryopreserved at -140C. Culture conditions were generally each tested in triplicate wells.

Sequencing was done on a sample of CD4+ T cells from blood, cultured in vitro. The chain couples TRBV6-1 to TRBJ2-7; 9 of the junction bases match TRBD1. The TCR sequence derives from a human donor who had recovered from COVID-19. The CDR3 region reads CATGTGRGSYEQYF. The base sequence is TGTGCCACCGGGACAGGGAGGGGCTCCTACGAGCAGTACTTC.